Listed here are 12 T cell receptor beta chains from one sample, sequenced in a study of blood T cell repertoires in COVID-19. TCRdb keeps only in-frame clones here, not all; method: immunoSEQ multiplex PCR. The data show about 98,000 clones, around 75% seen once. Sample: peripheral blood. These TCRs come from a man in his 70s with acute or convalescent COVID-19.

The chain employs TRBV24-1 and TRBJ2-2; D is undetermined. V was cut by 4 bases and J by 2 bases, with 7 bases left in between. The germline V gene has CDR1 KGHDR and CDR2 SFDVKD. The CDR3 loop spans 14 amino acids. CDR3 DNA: TGTGCCACCAGTGAAAGACTTAACACCGGGGAGCTGTTTTTT. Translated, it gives CATSERLNTGELFF.

CDR3 DNA: TGTGCCAGCAGCTTAGGACAGTCCCTCTACGAGCAGTACTTC. Translating it yields CASSLGQSLYEQYF. The chain combines TRBV7-2 with TRBJ2-7, with D possibly being TRBD1 (5 bases). Germline CDR1 is SGHTA and CDR2 is FQGNSA. This CDR3 spans 14 amino acids. V was cut by 1 base and J by 3 bases, with 10 bases left in between.

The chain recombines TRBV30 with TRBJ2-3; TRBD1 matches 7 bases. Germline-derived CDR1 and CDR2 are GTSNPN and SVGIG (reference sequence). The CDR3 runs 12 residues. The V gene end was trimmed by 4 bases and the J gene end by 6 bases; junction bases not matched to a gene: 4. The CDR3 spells CAWTTGADTQYF. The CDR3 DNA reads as TGTGCCTGGACAACAGGGGCCGATACGCAGTATTTT.

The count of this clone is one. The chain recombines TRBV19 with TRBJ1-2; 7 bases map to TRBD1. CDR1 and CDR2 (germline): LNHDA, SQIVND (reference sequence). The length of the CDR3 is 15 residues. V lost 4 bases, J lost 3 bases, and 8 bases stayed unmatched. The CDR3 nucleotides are TGTGCCAGTAGTAGGGGGACAGCCCCTGACTATGGCTACACCTTC. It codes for CASSRGTAPDYGYTF.

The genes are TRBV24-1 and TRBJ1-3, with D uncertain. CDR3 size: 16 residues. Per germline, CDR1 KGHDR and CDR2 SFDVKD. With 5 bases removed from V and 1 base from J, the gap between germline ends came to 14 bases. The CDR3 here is CATSGADPLSGNTIYF. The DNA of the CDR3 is TGTGCCACCAGTGGGGCAGACCCCCTTTCTGGAAACACCATATATTTT.

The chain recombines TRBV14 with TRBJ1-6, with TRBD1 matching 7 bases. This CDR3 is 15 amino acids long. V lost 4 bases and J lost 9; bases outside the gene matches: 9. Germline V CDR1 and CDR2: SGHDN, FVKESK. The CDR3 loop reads CASSRRQGRGSPLHF. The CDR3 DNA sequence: TGTGCCAGCAGCCGCCGACAGGGAAGAGGTTCACCCCTCCACTTT.

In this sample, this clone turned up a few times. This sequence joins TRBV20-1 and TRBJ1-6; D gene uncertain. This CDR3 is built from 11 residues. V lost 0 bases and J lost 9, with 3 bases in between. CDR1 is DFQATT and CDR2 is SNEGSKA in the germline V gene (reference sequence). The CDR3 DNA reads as TGCAGTGCTAGAGAGAGTTCACCCCTCCACTTT. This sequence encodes CSARESSPLHF.

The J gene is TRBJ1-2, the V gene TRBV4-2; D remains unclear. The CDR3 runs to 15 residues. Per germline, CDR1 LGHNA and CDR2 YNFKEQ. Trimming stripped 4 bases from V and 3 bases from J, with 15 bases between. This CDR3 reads CASSRRQSGDYGYTF. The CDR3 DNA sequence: TGTGCCAGCAGCCGAAGGCAATCCGGGGACTATGGCTACACCTTC.

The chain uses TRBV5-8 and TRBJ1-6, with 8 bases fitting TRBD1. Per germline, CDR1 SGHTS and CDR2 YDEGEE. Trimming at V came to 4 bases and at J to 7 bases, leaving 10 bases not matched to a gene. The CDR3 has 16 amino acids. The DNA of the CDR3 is TGTGCCAGCAGCCATCCGGACAGGGAAGGGAATTCACCCCTCCACTTT. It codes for CASSHPDREGNSPLHF.

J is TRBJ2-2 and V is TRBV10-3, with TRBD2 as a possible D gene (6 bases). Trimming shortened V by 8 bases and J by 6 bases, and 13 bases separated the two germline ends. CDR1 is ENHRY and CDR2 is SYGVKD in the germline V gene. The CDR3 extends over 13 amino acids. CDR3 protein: CAISYPGAGELFF. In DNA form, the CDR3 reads TGTGCCATCTCGTATCCGGGGGCCGGGGAGCTGTTTTTT.

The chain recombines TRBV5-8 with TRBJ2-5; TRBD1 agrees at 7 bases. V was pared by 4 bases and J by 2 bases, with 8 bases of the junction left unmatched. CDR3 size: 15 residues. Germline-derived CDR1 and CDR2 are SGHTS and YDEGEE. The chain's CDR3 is CASSGGIQGQETQYF. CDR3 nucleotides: TGTGCCAGCAGCGGGGGCATACAGGGGCAAGAGACCCAGTACTTC.

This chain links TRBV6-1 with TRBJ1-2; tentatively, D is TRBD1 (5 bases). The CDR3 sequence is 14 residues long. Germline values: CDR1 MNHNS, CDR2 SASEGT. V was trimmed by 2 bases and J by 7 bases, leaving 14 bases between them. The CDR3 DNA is TGTGCCAGCAGTGAACAAAGGGGCGCAGGTGGCTACACCTTC. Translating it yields CASSEQRGAGGYTF.